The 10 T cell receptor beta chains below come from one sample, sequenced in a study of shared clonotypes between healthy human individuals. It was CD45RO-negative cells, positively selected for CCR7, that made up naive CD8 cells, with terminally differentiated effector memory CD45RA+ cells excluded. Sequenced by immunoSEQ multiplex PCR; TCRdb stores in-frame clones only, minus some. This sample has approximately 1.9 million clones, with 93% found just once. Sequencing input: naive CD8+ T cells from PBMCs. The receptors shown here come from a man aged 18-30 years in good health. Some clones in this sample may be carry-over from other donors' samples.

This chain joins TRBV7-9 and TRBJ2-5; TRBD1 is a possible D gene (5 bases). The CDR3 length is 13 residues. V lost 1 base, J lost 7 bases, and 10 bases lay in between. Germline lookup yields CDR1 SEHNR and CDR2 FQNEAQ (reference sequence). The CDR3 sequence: CASSLVGAPTQYF. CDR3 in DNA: TGTGCCAGCAGCTTAGTTGGGGCCCCGACCCAGTACTTC.

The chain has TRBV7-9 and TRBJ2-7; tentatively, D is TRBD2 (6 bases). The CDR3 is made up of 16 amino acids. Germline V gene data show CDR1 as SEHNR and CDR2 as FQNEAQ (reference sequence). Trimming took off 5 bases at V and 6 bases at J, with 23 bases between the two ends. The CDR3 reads CASSGVGGPRLGEQYF. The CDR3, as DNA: TGTGCCAGCAGCGGAGTCGGGGGACCTAGGCTGGGCGAGCAGTACTTC.

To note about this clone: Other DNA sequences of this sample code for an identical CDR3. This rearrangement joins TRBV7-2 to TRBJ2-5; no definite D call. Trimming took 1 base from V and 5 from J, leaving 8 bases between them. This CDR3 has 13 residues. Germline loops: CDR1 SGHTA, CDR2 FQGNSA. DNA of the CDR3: TGTGCCAGCAGCTTAGGGCTACGGGAGACCCAGTACTTC. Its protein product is CASSLGLRETQYF.

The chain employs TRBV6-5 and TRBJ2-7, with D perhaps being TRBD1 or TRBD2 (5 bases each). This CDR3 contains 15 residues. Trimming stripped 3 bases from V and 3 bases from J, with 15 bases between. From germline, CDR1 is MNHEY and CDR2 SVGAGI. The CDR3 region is CASSYVGDGYYEQYF. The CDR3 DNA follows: TGTGCCAGCAGTTATGTGGGGGACGGATACTACGAGCAGTACTTC.

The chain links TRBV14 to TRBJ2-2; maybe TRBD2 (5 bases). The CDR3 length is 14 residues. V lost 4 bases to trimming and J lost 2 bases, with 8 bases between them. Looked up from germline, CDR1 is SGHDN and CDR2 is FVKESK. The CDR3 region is CASSPGINTGELFF. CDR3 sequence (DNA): TGTGCCAGCAGCCCGGGGATAAACACCGGGGAGCTGTTTTTT.

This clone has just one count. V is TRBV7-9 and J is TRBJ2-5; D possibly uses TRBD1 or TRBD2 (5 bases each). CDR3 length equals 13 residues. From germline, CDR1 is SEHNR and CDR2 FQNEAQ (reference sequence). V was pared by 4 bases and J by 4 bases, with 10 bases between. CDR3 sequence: CASSSGRGETQYF. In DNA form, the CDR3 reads TGTGCCAGCAGCTCGGGAAGGGGAGAGACCCAGTACTTC. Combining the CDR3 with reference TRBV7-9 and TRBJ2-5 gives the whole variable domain DTGVSQNPRHKITKRGQNVTFRCDPISEHNRLYWYRQTLGQGPEFLTYFQNEAQLEKSRLLSDRFSAERPKGSFSTLEIQRTEQGDSAMYLCASSSGRGETQYFGPGTRLLVL.

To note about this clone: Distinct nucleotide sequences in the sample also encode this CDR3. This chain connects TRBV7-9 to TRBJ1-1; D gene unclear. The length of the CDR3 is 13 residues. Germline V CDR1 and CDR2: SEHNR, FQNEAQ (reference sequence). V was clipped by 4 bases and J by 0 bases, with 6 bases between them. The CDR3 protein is CASSSPMNTEAFF. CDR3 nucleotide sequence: TGTGCCAGCAGCTCCCCAATGAACACTGAAGCTTTCTTT.

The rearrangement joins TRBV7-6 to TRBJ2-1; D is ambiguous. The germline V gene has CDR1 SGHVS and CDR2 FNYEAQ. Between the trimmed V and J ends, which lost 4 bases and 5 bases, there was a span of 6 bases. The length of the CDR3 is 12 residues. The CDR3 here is CASSSSHNEQFF. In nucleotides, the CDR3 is TGTGCCAGCAGCTCCTCTCACAATGAGCAGTTCTTC.

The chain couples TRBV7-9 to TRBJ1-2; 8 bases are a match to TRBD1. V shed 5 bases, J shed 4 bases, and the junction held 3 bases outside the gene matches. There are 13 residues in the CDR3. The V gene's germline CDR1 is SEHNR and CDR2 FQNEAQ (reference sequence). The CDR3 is CASSHGQGYGYTF. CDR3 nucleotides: TGTGCCAGCAGCCACGGACAGGGCTATGGCTACACCTTC.

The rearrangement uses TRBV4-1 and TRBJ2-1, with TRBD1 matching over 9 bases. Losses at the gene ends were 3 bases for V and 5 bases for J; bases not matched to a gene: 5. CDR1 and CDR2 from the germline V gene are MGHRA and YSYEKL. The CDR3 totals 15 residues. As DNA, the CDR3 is TGCGCCAGCAGCCACAGACAGGGGGTGGACAATGAGCAGTTCTTC. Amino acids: CASSHRQGVDNEQFF.